The 3 T cell receptor beta chains below were found in one sample sequenced in a study of blood T cells in healthy people across ages. Sample-barcoded 5' priming and a J-beta primer mix drove a second PCR of about 6 to 12 cycles. TCRdb reprocessed the 5' RACE reads via MiXCR and lists one record per CDR3 protein. The sample shows about 810,000 distinct CDR3 sequences, about 36% of them seen only once. Material: blood. The receptors were gathered from a man aged 18 to 30 in good health.

There are a few counts of this clonotype. This rearrangement joins TRBV9 to TRBJ1-1; weak D call: TRBD1 (6 bases). Deletions cut 1 base from V and 6 bases from J, with 16 bases between. The CDR3 totals 15 residues. Germline values: CDR1 SGDLS, CDR2 YYNGEE. The CDR3 DNA reads TGTGCCAGCAGCGTATTTGGGGAGGGGGGCTCTGAAGCTTTCTTT. It is translated as CASSVFGEGGSEAFF.

The chain is built from TRBV20-1 and TRBJ1-1; D is perhaps TRBD1 (5 bases). CDR1 DFQATT and CDR2 SNEGSKA come from the germline V gene (reference sequence). This CDR3 has 15 amino acids. V lost 0 bases and J lost 0, with 11 bases in between. CDR3 sequence: CSARDRAGMNTEAFF. The CDR3 DNA reads TGCAGTGCTAGAGATAGGGCAGGGATGAACACTGAAGCTTTCTTT.

The chain employs TRBV6-6 and TRBJ2-3; 8 bases are shared with TRBD1. This CDR3 is 15 amino acids long. The V gene's germline CDR1 is MNHNY and CDR2 SVGAGI (reference sequence). V gave up 6 bases and J gave up 7 bases; unmatched junction bases: 12. The CDR3 bases are TGTGCCAGCAGCCTGAGGACAGGGCCGAGAAATACGCAGTATTTT. It is translated as CASSLRTGPRNTQYF.